This T cell receptor (beta chain) was captured by sequencing in a study of blood T cell repertoires in COVID-19. As for the study in general: The samples span acute and convalescent COVID-19 from the United States, Italy and Spain. T cells, B-cell-depleted T cells, or PBMCs provided the cDNA or gDNA that served as material.

Original handling: Researchers report that nucleated cell counts were estimated from reference gene primer amplification. Assay used: immunoSEQ multiplex PCR; TCRdb lists only in-frame clones, some missing. The DNA was the basis for D and trimming; V, J and clone size are from that table. This table has more than 50,000 clones, roughly 80% appearing once. The CDR3 runs to 15 residues. Per the germline V gene, CDR1 is LGHDT and CDR2 is YNNKEL (reference sequence). The V and J ends lost 5 bases and 4 bases respectively, with 17 bases between them. The chain combines TRBV3-1 (or the pseudogene TRBV3-2) with TRBJ1-1, with D maybe TRBD1 (5 bases). This receptor was identified in a woman aged 60-75 years with acute or convalescent COVID-19. Sequencing was performed on peripheral blood. The chain's CDR3 is CASSGIGVQGTEAFF. DNA of the CDR3: TGTGCCAGCAGCGGGATAGGGGTTCAGGGCACTGAAGCTTTCTTT.